These 5 T cell receptor beta chains were sequenced from one sample in a study of identical twins. Using its own MiXCR run on the 5' RACE reads, TCRdb lists one record per CDR3 protein. This table holds over 550,000 distinct CDR3 sequences, about 7% found once. Another study also made use of these data, one on yellow fever vaccine responses in identical twins.

Sequences were obtained from PBMCs. Receptors were obtained from a woman under 30 in good health.

This clonotype was counted at least ten times. The V gene is TRBV12-3 or TRBV12-4, the J gene TRBJ2-3; D gene ambiguous. The CDR3 spans 12 residues. With 5 bases removed from V and 2 bases from J, the gap between germline ends came to 5 bases. The DNA for the CDR3 is TGTGCCAGCAGTAACCCCACAGATACGCAGTATTTT. Protein: CASSNPTDTQYF.

The chain employs TRBV20-1 and TRBJ2-3; no reliable D call. V lost 3 bases and J lost 2, with 9 bases in between. The germline CDR1 and CDR2 sequences are DFQATT and SNEGSKA (reference sequence). The CDR3 consists of 13 residues. CDR3 region: CSARPQLTDTQYF. CDR3 DNA: TGCAGTGCTAGGCCCCAGCTCACAGATACGCAGTATTTT.

There are many counts of this clonotype. V and J are TRBV12-3 or TRBV12-4 and TRBJ2-7, with 7 bases lining up with TRBD2. V trimming: 5 bases; J trimming: 5 bases; junction bases outside the gene matches: 6. The CDR3 covers 13 residues. The CDR3 sequence: CASSLTSFHEQYF. CDR3 bases: TGTGCCAGCAGTCTGACTAGCTTCCACGAGCAGTACTTC.

The rearrangement uses TRBV27 and TRBJ1-2; possible D gene TRBD1, 5 bases. Germline V gene data show CDR1 as MNHEY and CDR2 as SMNVEV (reference sequence). The CDR3 covers 14 residues. Trimming cost V 6 bases and J 1 base, with 12 bases left between them. Written as DNA, the CDR3 is TGTGCCAGCAGACCCGGGGGAGTTAACTATGGCTACACCTTC. It translates to CASRPGGVNYGYTF.

This chain joins TRBV20-1 and TRBJ2-7; 9 bases map to TRBD1. CDR1 is DFQATT and CDR2 is SNEGSKA in the germline V gene (reference sequence). V was clipped by 6 bases and J by 2 bases; unmatched bases: 5. The CDR3 is 13 residues long. In nucleotides, the CDR3 is TGCAGTGCCGCCGGGACAGGGACCTACGAGCAGTACGTC. Protein sequence: CSAAGTGTYEQYV.